The next 16 T cell receptor beta chains were all read from a single sample in a study of blood T cell repertoires in COVID-19. Only in-frame clones appear in the TCRdb table, and some are missing; sequencing was by immunoSEQ multiplex PCR. The data contain 30,000 to 40,000 clones, approximately 91% of them singletons. Input material: peripheral blood. These receptors were obtained from a human donor with active COVID-19. The donor label of this sample is uncertain.

The chain employs TRBV29-1 and TRBJ2-7, with TRBD1 identical over 8 bases. The CDR3 consists of 12 residues. V trimming: 4 bases; J trimming: 5 bases; junction bases outside the gene matches: 4. Germline V gene lookup returns CDR1 SQVTM and CDR2 ANQGSEA. CDR3 sequence: CSVVSTGDEQYF. The DNA for the CDR3 is TGCAGCGTTGTTTCGACAGGGGACGAGCAGTACTTC.

The CDR3 region is CSGGGGGVYGYTF. In DNA, the CDR3 is TGCAGCGGGGGGGGAGGAGGAGTCTATGGCTACACCTTC. This chain connects TRBV29-1 to TRBJ1-2; D may be TRBD1 (5 bases). This CDR3 is built from 13 residues. Deletions cut 7 bases from V and 4 bases from J, with 16 bases between. Germline CDR1 is SQVTM and CDR2 is ANQGSEA.

The rearrangement uses TRBV7-9 and TRBJ2-4, with TRBD2 matching 9 bases. This CDR3 comprises 18 residues. The V segment lost 7 bases and the J segment 0 bases; nucleotides outside the gene matches: 13. Germline-derived CDR1 and CDR2 are SEHNR and FQNEAQ (reference sequence). CDR3 in DNA: TGTGCCAGCACATCAAGTGGGCTAGCGGGGCAAGCCAAAAACATTCAGTACTTC. This translates into CASTSSGLAGQAKNIQYF. Full variable domain (outside the CDR3, taken from reference TRBV7-9 and TRBJ2-4): DTGVSQNPRHKITKRGQNVTFRCDPISEHNRLYWYRQTLGQGPEFLTYFQNEAQLEKSRLLSDRFSAERPKGSFSTLEIQRTEQGDSAMYLCASTSSGLAGQAKNIQYFGAGTRLSVL.

The chain couples TRBV5-5 to TRBJ1-5, with 9 bases matching TRBD1. V shed 4 bases and J 7 bases; nucleotides not matched to a gene: 12. The CDR3 consists of 16 residues. Germline lookup yields CDR1 SGHKS and CDR2 YYEKEE (reference sequence). The CDR3 nucleotides read TGTGCCAGCAGCCCGGTAAGGACAGGGGACGGCCAGCCCCAGCATTTT. This encodes CASSPVRTGDGQPQHF.

The J gene is TRBJ1-5, the V gene TRBV19; 8 positions agree with TRBD1. Germline CDR1 reads LNHDA; CDR2 reads SQIVND (reference sequence). There are 15 residues in the CDR3. Germline trimming cut 3 bases from V and 1 base from J; bases unmatched to any gene: 2. CDR3: CASSIGQGSNQPQHF. The CDR3 coding sequence is TGTGCCAGTAGTATCGGACAGGGAAGCAATCAGCCCCAGCATTTT.

The CDR3 loop reads CASSGGLGDTQYF. CDR3 DNA sequence: TGTGCCAGCAGCGGGGGGCTTGGAGATACGCAGTATTTT. V gene TRBV6-5 combines with J gene TRBJ2-3, with D maybe TRBD2 (7 bases). The CDR3 spans 13 residues. Germline CDR1 MNHEY, CDR2 SVGAGI. The V end was cut by 6 bases, the J end by 5 bases, with 12 bases between.

The rearrangement links TRBV19 to TRBJ1-6; no clear D. V was shortened by 8 bases and J by 4 bases, with 12 bases between the two germline ends. CDR1 LNHDA and CDR2 SQIVND come from the germline V gene (reference sequence). The CDR3 runs 14 residues. CDR3 sequence (DNA): TGTGCCAGTCGAGCGACGGGGTATAATTCACCCCTCCACTTT. Translating gives CASRATGYNSPLHF.

The V call is TRBV7-9, the J call TRBJ2-3; 7 nucleotides align to TRBD2. Trimming cost V 2 bases and J 2 bases; bases outside gene matches: 10. Germline CDR1 is SEHNR and CDR2 is FQNEAQ (reference sequence). The length of the CDR3 is 17 residues. The CDR3 coding sequence is TGTGCCAGCAGCTTAAGTCTCGGCGGGGGTCTCACAGATACGCAGTATTTT. Its translation: CASSLSLGGGLTDTQYF.

The rearrangement uses TRBV18 and TRBJ1-4, with D maybe TRBD1 (5 bases). The V and J ends lost 0 bases and 7 bases respectively, with 12 bases between them. The CDR3 loop spans 15 amino acids. CDR1 is KGHSH, CDR2 LQKENI, per germline. The CDR3 region has the DNA TGTGCCAGCTCACCACCGGCAGGCGGGGGTGAAAAACTGTTTTTT. Amino acid sequence: CASSPPAGGGEKLFF. Drawing the rest from reference TRBV18 and TRBJ1-4, the complete variable domain is NAGVMQNPRHLVRRRGQEARLRCSPMKGHSHVYWYRQLPEEGLKFMVYLQKENIIDESGMPKERFSAEFPKEGPSILRIQQVVRGDSAAYFCASSPPAGGGEKLFFGSGTQLSVL.

The chain links TRBV27 to TRBJ2-3; 10 positions match TRBD2. The CDR3 runs to 16 residues. V lost 6 bases, J lost 0 bases, and 6 bases stayed unmatched. The V gene's germline CDR1 is MNHEY and CDR2 SMNVEV (reference sequence). CDR3 region: CASSPLAGPSTDTQYF. The DNA for the CDR3 is TGTGCCAGCAGCCCACTAGCGGGGCCTAGCACAGATACGCAGTATTTT.

The chain carries TRBV7-9 and TRBJ2-7; D is ambiguous. Trimming shortened V by 5 bases and J by 4 bases, and 21 bases separated the two germline ends. There are 16 residues in the CDR3. The germline gives CDR1 SEHNR, CDR2 FQNEAQ (reference sequence). The CDR3 region has the DNA TGTGCCAGCAGCCCCCCCTCAGGCACCGTCAGATACGAGCAGTACTTC. Encoded protein: CASSPPSGTVRYEQYF.

The J gene is TRBJ1-6, the V gene TRBV9; TRBD1 agrees at 7 bases. This CDR3 has 14 residues. Per the germline V gene, CDR1 is SGDLS and CDR2 is YYNGEE. J gave up 9 bases and V 3 bases, and 6 bases lay outside the gene matches. The chain's CDR3 is CASSEYRGPSPLHF. CDR3 nucleotide sequence: TGTGCCAGCAGCGAATACAGGGGCCCTTCACCCCTCCACTTT.

V is TRBV6-5 and J is TRBJ1-2; 8 bases agree with TRBD1. The CDR3 contains 12 residues. Germline V gene data show CDR1 as MNHEY and CDR2 as SVGAGI. The junction had 2 bases not matched to a gene; V was cut back by 4 bases and J by 7 bases. CDR3 nucleotides: TGTGCCAGCAGTTTGGACAGGGCTGGCTACACCTTC. Translating it yields CASSLDRAGYTF.

V and J are TRBV6-5 and TRBJ2-7, with D possibly being TRBD1 (6 bases). CDR3 length: 14 residues. The germline V gene encodes CDR1 MNHEY and CDR2 SVGAGI. Trimming pared 7 bases from V and 3 bases from J, leaving 16 bases between. This chain's CDR3 is CASTRGGSGYEQYF. CDR3 nucleotide sequence: TGTGCCAGCACCCGAGGGGGTTCCGGCTACGAGCAGTACTTC.

J is TRBJ2-3 and V is TRBV10-3; maybe TRBD2 (7 bases). CDR3 length: 15 amino acids. Germline values: CDR1 ENHRY, CDR2 SYGVKD. Trimming took 8 bases from V and 5 from J, leaving 20 bases between them. The CDR3 region has the DNA TGTGCCATCGGGGCGGGGGCGAGAACCGGAGATACGCAGTATTTT. It yields the protein CAIGAGARTGDTQYF.

The chain employs TRBV12-3 or TRBV12-4 and TRBJ2-3, with D tentatively TRBD1 (5 bases). CDR3 size: 12 residues. V was cut by 10 bases and J by 3 bases, with 11 bases left in between. The CDR3 region is CATSGQTDTQYF. In DNA, the CDR3 is TGTGCCACCTCAGGGCAGACAGATACGCAGTATTTT.